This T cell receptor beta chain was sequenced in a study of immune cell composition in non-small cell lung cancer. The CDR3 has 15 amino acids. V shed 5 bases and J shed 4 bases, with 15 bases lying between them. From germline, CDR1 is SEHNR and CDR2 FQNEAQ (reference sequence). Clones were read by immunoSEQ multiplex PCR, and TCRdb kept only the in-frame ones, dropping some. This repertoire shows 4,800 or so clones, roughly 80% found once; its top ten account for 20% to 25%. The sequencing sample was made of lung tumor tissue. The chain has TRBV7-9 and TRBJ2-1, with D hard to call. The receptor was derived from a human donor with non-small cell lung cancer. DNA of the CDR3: TGTGCCAGCAGCCCTACCTCCGCCGCATACAATGAGCAGTTCTTC. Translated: CASSPTSAAYNEQFF.